This is a list of T cell receptor beta chains from one sample in a study of blood T cell repertoires in COVID-19. Data came from immunoSEQ multiplex PCR; TCRdb stores just in-frame clones and leaves some out. The table includes about 180,000 clones, roughly 85% detected once. Sequencing was carried out using peripheral blood. The receptor set was obtained from a human donor with active or convalescent COVID-19. The donor label of this sample is uncertain. CDR3s include the opening cysteine and the closing phenylalanine or tryptophan. The order of the fields is J gene, clone size, D gene, V gene, CDR3 DNA, CDR3 protein. The D gene is left open where the match is weak. Not all rows give a size; the values are once, few, many and, for expanded clones, a class.

>TRBJ2-2|.|.|TRBV27
TGTGCCAGCAGTCAAACCGGGGAGCTGTTTTTT
CASSQTGELFF
>TRBJ2-3|.|TRBD2|TRBV4-2
TGTGCCAGCAGCCAAGAGGGCCAGCGGGGGGGCCAGGGCACAGATACGCAGTATTTT
CASSQEGQRGGQGTDTQYF
>TRBJ1-5|.|.|TRBV10-1
TGCGCCAGCAGTGCGAACAAGAATCAGCCCCAGCATTTT
CASSANKNQPQHF
>TRBJ2-7|.|.|TRBV5-6
TGTGCCAGCAGCTTGGTTGGTCAGAACGAGCAGTACTTC
CASSLVGQNEQYF
>TRBJ2-2|.|TRBD2|TRBV4-2
TGTGCCAGCAGCCAAAGGCTGGCCGGCCTAGCGGGGGGAGGGAGCGGGGAGCTGTTTTTT
CASSQRLAGLAGGGSGELFF
>TRBJ1-2|.|TRBD1|TRBV10-3
TGTGCCATGGGGACAGGGCCCCCCGACGGCTACACCTTC
CAMGTGPPDGYTF
>TRBJ1-1|.|.|TRBV29-1
TGCAGCGTTGAAGCGGCCCGAGGGACTGAAGCTTTCTTT
CSVEAARGTEAFF
>TRBJ2-7|.|.|TRBV6-1
TGTGCCAGCAGTGAAAACGTCCTTAGCTCCTACGAGCAGTACTTC
CASSENVLSSYEQYF
>TRBJ2-3|.|TRBD2|TRBV7-2
TGTGCCAGCAGCTCCCGGACTAGCGGTAGCACAGATACGCAGTATTTT
CASSSRTSGSTDTQYF
>TRBJ2-3|.|TRBD2|TRBV7-2
TGTGCCAGCAGCTTAGGTAGCGGGGGTGGAGATACGCAGTATTTT
CASSLGSGGGDTQYF
>TRBJ2-3|once|TRBD2|TRBV13
TGTGCCAGCAGCTTAAAGCGGGGGGGCCCGGATACGCAGTATTTT
CASSLKRGGPDTQYF
>TRBJ1-6|few|TRBD1|TRBV28
TGTGCCAGCAGTACGGACAGGGGGCGTCAATCACCCCTCCACTTT
CASSTDRGRQSPLHF
>TRBJ2-1|.|TRBD2|TRBV9
TGTGCCAGCAGCGGTGGACTAGTAGGCTACAATGAGCAGTTCTTC
CASSGGLVGYNEQFF
>TRBJ2-7|.|.|TRBV6-1
TGTGCCAGCAGTGAACTAGCGATCCGCTCCTACGAGCAGTACTTC
CASSELAIRSYEQYF
>TRBJ2-5|.|TRBD2|TRBV5-8
TGTGCCAGCAGCTTGGCCGCTAGCGGGGCCCAGTACTTC
CASSLAASGAQYF